The 20 T cell receptor beta chains in this list originate from one sample, sequenced in a study of graft-versus-host responses after intestinal transplantation (dated by TCRdb to 2020 to 2022). The intended sense of this specimen's time point label: cells obtained before transplantation from donor or recipient. The library was made by the immunoSEQ multiplex PCR assay. The clones in this table, taken by TCRdb from immuneACCESS, are in-frame only. Not every clone is retained; where verified, under half of the shortfall comes from an unresolved V gene, and the cause of the rest is unknown. Present in this sample are 45,000 to 65,000 clones, almost 95% of which were seen just once. 0.35% to 0.45% of the sample goes to the ten largest clones. These receptors lack a known antigen. The sample consisted of unstimulated CD4+ T cells sorted from spleen or lymph node cells, taken before transplant. Every receptor here comes from a human donor who was the organ donor for an intestinal transplant.

This chain joins TRBV18 and TRBJ2-3; unclear D gene. The CDR3 contains 14 residues. Trimming pared 2 bases from V and 2 bases from J, leaving 8 bases between. The germline gives CDR1 KGHSH, CDR2 LQKENI. The CDR3 reads CASSPALSTDTQYF. In nucleotides, the CDR3 is TGTGCCAGCTCACCAGCATTATCCACAGATACGCAGTATTTT.

This rearrangement joins TRBV28 to TRBJ2-7; no clear D gene. This CDR3 comprises 14 residues. V dropped 1 base and J dropped 2 bases, with 9 bases sitting between them. Germline CDR1 MDHEN, CDR2 SYDVKM. The CDR3 reads CASSLLAGTYEQYF. The CDR3 DNA is TGTGCCAGCAGTTTATTGGCAGGAACCTACGAGCAGTACTTC.

V is TRBV5-8 and J is TRBJ2-4, with TRBD1 identical over 8 bases. Per germline, CDR1 SGHTS and CDR2 YDEGEE. The V and J ends lost 1 base and 11 bases, in that order; junction bases with no gene match: 11. The CDR3 is made up of 15 amino acids. CDR3 bases: TGTGCCAGCAGCTTGAGGACAGGGTATTTTGGATTTCAGTACTTC. It codes for CASSLRTGYFGFQYF.

The chain carries TRBV21-1 and TRBJ2-7; the table's D call TRBD2 went unverified against the DNA. TRBV21-1 constitutes a pseudogene. The CDR3 runs to 16 residues. The CDR3 spells CASSNRLAGITYEQYF. DNA of the CDR3: TGTGCCAGCAGCAACAGACTAGCGGGGATCACCTACGAGCAGTACTTC.

This chain connects TRBV5-6 to TRBJ1-1, with D uncertain. V was trimmed by 5 bases and J by 1 base, leaving 12 bases between them. The V gene's germline CDR1 is SGHDT and CDR2 YYEEEE. The CDR3 length is 14 residues. This chain's CDR3 is CASSWGPTNTEAFF. The CDR3, as DNA: TGTGCCAGCAGTTGGGGTCCGACGAACACTGAAGCTTTCTTT.

The genes are TRBV4-1 and TRBJ2-1; TRBD2 might be the D (6 bases). Germline V gene data show CDR1 as MGHRA and CDR2 as YSYEKL. The V end was cut by 0 bases, the J end by 0 bases, with 21 bases between. This CDR3 region has 20 residues. Here the CDR3 reads CASSQETSDLLMSSYNEQFF. As DNA, the CDR3 is TGCGCCAGCAGCCAAGAGACTAGTGATCTTCTTATGAGCTCCTACAATGAGCAGTTCTTC.

The J gene is TRBJ2-1, the V gene TRBV5-4; 9 bases map to TRBD2. Germline loops: CDR1 SGHNT, CDR2 YYREEE (reference sequence). The length of the CDR3 is 15 residues. V dropped 1 base and J dropped 9; count of bases not matched to a gene: 8. CDR3 loop: CASSLQAGGLSEQFF. The CDR3 DNA reads TGTGCCAGCAGCTTGCAGGCGGGGGGGCTATCTGAGCAGTTCTTC.

The chain recombines TRBV6-1 with TRBJ2-1; 12 nucleotides match TRBD2. Unmatched junction bases numbered 9, after V lost 6 bases and J lost 6 bases. Germline values: CDR1 MNHNS, CDR2 SASEGT. There are 16 residues in the CDR3. This CDR3 reads CASSERLAGAFNEQFF. The CDR3 nucleotides are TGTGCCAGCAGCGAAAGACTAGCGGGGGCCTTCAATGAGCAGTTCTTC.

The chain links TRBV6-8 to TRBJ2-7; a weak D match, TRBD2 (6 bases). V was cut by 4 bases and J by 0 bases, with 19 bases left in between. Germline V gives CDR1 MNHGY, CDR2 SAAAGT. CDR3 length: 17 residues. CDR3 nucleotides: TGTGCCAGCAGTTCCGCCGTGGGACTCCGAAGCTCCTACGAGCAGTACTTC. Translating it yields CASSSAVGLRSSYEQYF.

This clone was observed a handful of times. This chain connects TRBV7-9 to TRBJ2-6; D is uncertain. Deletions cut 1 base from V and 4 bases from J, with 11 bases between. From germline, CDR1 is SEHNR and CDR2 FQNEAQ (reference sequence). CDR3 length equals 16 residues. The CDR3 is CASSLGASIGANVLTF. Written as DNA, the CDR3 is TGTGCCAGCAGCTTAGGCGCTAGTATAGGGGCCAACGTCCTGACTTTC.

This chain links TRBV30 with TRBJ1-2; D is undetermined. CDR1 is GTSNPN and CDR2 is SVGIG in the germline V gene (reference sequence). The CDR3 has 13 amino acids. Trimming shortened V by 4 bases and J by 4 bases, and 13 bases separated the two germline ends. CDR3 region: CAWNVRDSYGYTF. In DNA, the CDR3 is TGTGCCTGGAACGTAAGGGATTCCTATGGCTACACCTTC.

The chain combines TRBV19 with TRBJ1-6; 10 bases map to TRBD1. Looked up from germline, CDR1 is LNHDA and CDR2 is SQIVND (reference sequence). The CDR3 runs 15 residues. V dropped 2 bases and J dropped 8; count of bases not matched to a gene: 3. The CDR3 DNA reads TGTGCCAGTAGTATAAACGGACAGGGGGATTCACCCCTCCACTTT. Translating it yields CASSINGQGDSPLHF.

CDR3 sequence reads: CASPRRPGWGVGTEAFF. The CDR3 nucleotides are TGTGCCTCCCCCCGCCGACCAGGGTGGGGTGTGGGCACTGAAGCTTTCTTT. This rearrangement joins TRBV6-9 to TRBJ1-1; TRBD1 might be the D (5 bases). CDR3 length equals 17 residues. In germline, CDR1 is MNHGY, CDR2 SVAAGI. Trimming stripped 11 bases from V and 4 bases from J, with 29 bases between.

The chain has TRBV4-2 and TRBJ2-3; TRBD2 matches 8 bases. The CDR3 length is 15 residues. Trimming cost V 0 bases and J 6 bases; bases outside gene matches: 5. From germline, CDR1 is LGHNA and CDR2 YNFKEQ. CDR3 sequence (DNA): TGTGCCAGCAGCCAAGATCCTCGCGGGGGGGATACGCAGTATTTT. Its translation: CASSQDPRGGDTQYF.

The J gene is TRBJ2-4, the V gene TRBV10-2; D unresolved. Trimming left V 3 bases short and J 0 bases short, with 9 bases between. The germline V gene has CDR1 WSHSY and CDR2 SAAADI. The CDR3 has 15 amino acids. CDR3 residues: CASSDTSLAKNIQYF. Here the CDR3 DNA reads TGCGCCAGCAGTGATACCAGCCTAGCCAAAAACATTCAGTACTTC.

This rearrangement joins TRBV2 to TRBJ2-3; 11 bases align to TRBD2. The CDR3 is 18 residues long. V shed 9 bases, J shed 0 bases, and the junction held 14 bases outside the gene matches. CDR1 is SNHLY, CDR2 FYNNEI, per germline. The CDR3 DNA follows: TGTGCCAGAACTAGCCCTAGCGGGGGGACTGACAGCACAGATACGCAGTATTTT. Protein: CARTSPSGGTDSTDTQYF.

This chain links TRBV25-1 with TRBJ2-5; D tentatively fits TRBD1 or TRBD2 (5 bases each). Germline V gives CDR1 MGHDK, CDR2 SYGVNS. The V end lost 6 bases, the J end lost 5 bases, and 16 bases lay between the germline ends. This CDR3 is 14 amino acids long. CDR3 sequence: CASSQIGEWETQYF. CDR3 DNA sequence: TGTGCCAGCAGCCAAATAGGGGAGTGGGAGACCCAGTACTTC.

Details on this clone: The junction shows a germline mismatch at one end, possibly a read error. The chain carries TRBV7-7 and TRBJ2-7; D may be TRBD1 (5 bases). There are 15 residues in the CDR3. Germline CDR1 reads SSHAT; CDR2 reads FNYEAQ (reference sequence). Written as DNA, the CDR3 is TGTGCTAGCAGCTTAGTGGCAGGGCCTACCTACGAGCAGTACTTC. Translated: CASSLVAGPTYEQYF.

The gene calls are TRBV18 and TRBJ1-3; D remains unclear. The V end was cut by 3 bases, the J end by 0 bases, with 12 bases between. Germline lookup yields CDR1 KGHSH and CDR2 LQKENI. This CDR3 is 16 amino acids long. The CDR3 sequence is CASSPPVRASGNTIYF. In DNA form, the CDR3 reads TGTGCCAGCTCACCCCCTGTAAGGGCCTCTGGAAACACCATATATTTT.

V usage is TRBV9 and J usage is TRBJ1-2; TRBD1 is a possible D gene (6 bases). The CDR3 contains 13 residues. Germline V gene lookup returns CDR1 SGDLS and CDR2 YYNGEE. Trimming stripped 4 bases from V and 3 bases from J, with 10 bases between. This CDR3 reads CASSPTGYYGYTF. For the CDR3, the DNA is TGTGCCAGCAGCCCAACAGGGTACTATGGCTACACCTTC.